The 28 T cell receptor beta chains below all came from one sample that was sequenced in a study of somatic mutations in cytotoxic T cells in rheumatoid arthritis. Produced via immunoSEQ multiplex PCR; TCRdb's table is partial and in-frame only. The sample holds about 15,000 clones, about four fifths seen once. The sample consisted of CD8+ T cells sorted from blood. The receptors were gathered from an adult with rheumatoid arthritis.

The rearrangement uses TRBV4-1 and TRBJ1-2, with 10 bases identical to TRBD1. Unmatched junction bases numbered 8, after V lost 0 bases and J lost 7 bases. CDR3 size: 16 residues. Per germline, CDR1 MGHRA and CDR2 YSYEKL. This CDR3 is CASSQDYRQGARGYTF. In DNA, the CDR3 is TGCGCCAGCAGCCAAGATTACCGACAGGGGGCGCGTGGCTACACCTTC.

This sequence joins TRBV7-9 and TRBJ2-1; 10 bases are shared with TRBD2. The CDR3 is made up of 17 amino acids. Trimming removed 4 bases from V and 4 bases from J; junction bases left unmatched: 10. Looked up from germline, CDR1 is SEHNR and CDR2 is FQNEAQ (reference sequence). DNA of the CDR3: TGTGCCAGCAGCTCCCAACCCGGGACTAGCGAATACAATGAGCAGTTCTTC. This gives the protein CASSSQPGTSEYNEQFF.

This chain links TRBV20-1 with TRBJ2-7, with D possibly TRBD2 on 6 matching bases. V shed 4 bases and J shed 6 bases, with 10 bases lying between them. The CDR3 is 11 amino acids. Germline V CDR1 and CDR2: DFQATT, SNEGSKA (reference sequence). CDR3 DNA: TGCAGTGCTATCAGGGACTCCGAGCAGTACTTC. It yields the protein CSAIRDSEQYF.

This clone was observed a single time. The J gene is TRBJ2-2, the V gene TRBV4-1, with D tentatively TRBD2 (6 bases). Per germline, CDR1 MGHRA and CDR2 YSYEKL. Between the trimmed V and J ends, which lost 0 bases and 4 bases, there was a span of 12 bases. This CDR3 has 16 residues. CDR3 sequence (DNA): TGCGCCAGCAGCCAAGATCCTGGAGGGATCACCGGGGAGCTGTTTTTT. Protein: CASSQDPGGITGELFF.

The chain couples TRBV12-2 to TRBJ2-7; TRBD2, the table's D call, was not compared with the DNA. TRBV12-2 counts as a pseudogene. The CDR3 extends over 14 amino acids. CDR3: CASRPFSLASGEYF. The CDR3 nucleotides read TGTGCAAGTCGCCCTTTTTCGTTAGCTAGCGGCGAGTACTTC.

V gene TRBV5-5 combines with J gene TRBJ2-5; 12 nucleotides line up with TRBD2. Germline-derived CDR1 and CDR2 are SGHKS and YYEKEE (reference sequence). V lost 1 base and J lost 5; bases outside the gene matches: 6. CDR3 size: 16 residues. The CDR3 is CASSLYPGTSGETQYF. The CDR3 DNA reads as TGTGCCAGCAGCTTGTATCCCGGGACTAGCGGGGAGACCCAGTACTTC. Full variable domain (outside the CDR3, taken from reference TRBV5-5 and TRBJ2-5): DAGVTQSPTHLIKTRGQQVTLRCSPISGHKSVSWYQQVLGQGPQFIFQYYEKEERGRGNFPDRFSARQFPNYSSELNVNALLLGDSALYLCASSLYPGTSGETQYFGPGTRLLVL.

The J gene is TRBJ2-2, the V gene TRBV18; 12 nucleotides agree with TRBD1. The germline V gene encodes CDR1 KGHSH and CDR2 LQKENI. There are 16 residues in the CDR3. V gave up 1 base and J gave up 4 bases; unmatched junction bases: 1. For the CDR3, the DNA is TGTGCCAGCTCACCACGGGACAGGGGGCCCACCGGGGAGCTGTTTTTT. Its protein is CASSPRDRGPTGELFF.

The chain employs TRBV2 and TRBJ1-3; 8 bases are shared with TRBD1. The CDR3 loop spans 15 amino acids. Germline values: CDR1 SNHLY, CDR2 FYNNEI. V gave up 6 bases and J gave up 0 bases; unmatched junction bases: 4. The CDR3 here is CASSADRASGNTIYF. The CDR3 nucleotides are TGTGCCAGCAGCGCGGACAGGGCCTCTGGAAACACCATATATTTT.

This chain links TRBV7-9 with TRBJ2-7; D call uncertain. The germline V gene encodes CDR1 SEHNR and CDR2 FQNEAQ (reference sequence). The V gene lost 1 base and the J gene lost 5 bases, with 9 bases spanning the gap. This CDR3 has 13 amino acids. CDR3 sequence: CASSLGLWNEQYF. Here the CDR3 DNA reads TGTGCCAGCAGCTTAGGTCTGTGGAACGAGCAGTACTTC.

The rearrangement joins TRBV4-2 to TRBJ1-5, with TRBD1 matching 10 bases. This CDR3 has 15 amino acids. Germline CDR1 and CDR2: LGHNA and YNFKEQ. After removal of 4 bases from V and 7 bases from J, the junction contained 7 bases not matched to a gene. In DNA form, the CDR3 reads TGTGCCAGCAGCCTCGGGACAGGGGTAGGGCAGCCCCAGCATTTT. This codes for CASSLGTGVGQPQHF.

The rearrangement links TRBV5-6 to TRBJ1-5, with 9 bases lining up with TRBD1. In germline, CDR1 is SGHDT, CDR2 YYEEEE. The V gene end was trimmed by 1 base and the J gene end by 2 bases; junction bases not matched to a gene: 4. The CDR3 consists of 16 residues. The CDR3 sequence: CASSLKDRGGNQPQHF. The CDR3, as DNA: TGTGCCAGCAGCTTGAAGGACAGGGGAGGCAATCAGCCCCAGCATTTT. The whole variable domain, filled in from reference TRBV5-6 and TRBJ1-5, reads DAGVTQSPTHLIKTRGQQVTLRCSPKSGHDTVSWYQQALGQGPQFIFQYYEEEERQRGNFPDRFSGHQFPNYSSELNVNALLLGDSALYLCASSLKDRGGNQPQHFGDGTRLSIL.

This chain joins TRBV11-2 and TRBJ2-5; 8 bases match TRBD2. V lost 0 bases to trimming and J lost 5 bases; unmatched junction nucleotides: 11. The CDR3 is made up of 17 amino acids. CDR1 SGHAT and CDR2 FQNNGV come from the germline V gene. Written as DNA, the CDR3 is TGTGCCAGCAGCTTAGATCGGGGTAGCGGGGATGGGGAGACCCAGTACTTC. Translation: CASSLDRGSGDGETQYF.

In this sample, this clone turned up a few times. This sequence joins TRBV2 and TRBJ2-1; D call uncertain. The CDR3 covers 13 residues. Germline values: CDR1 SNHLY, CDR2 FYNNEI. Trimming shortened V by 3 bases and J by 3 bases, and 6 bases separated the two germline ends. The CDR3 sequence is CASSDPSYNEQFF. CDR3 bases: TGTGCCAGCAGTGATCCTAGCTACAATGAGCAGTTCTTC.

CDR3 loop: CASMGGNEKLFF. DNA of the CDR3: TGTGCCAGCATGGGGGGGAATGAAAAACTGTTTTTT. The rearrangement uses TRBV25-1 and TRBJ1-4, with D perhaps matching TRBD1 (5 bases). The CDR3 has 12 residues. Germline lookup yields CDR1 MGHDK and CDR2 SYGVNS. The V gene lost 7 bases and the J gene lost 5 bases, with 8 bases spanning the gap.

This rearrangement joins TRBV2 to TRBJ2-7, with 10 bases identical to TRBD2. The CDR3 has 15 amino acids. In germline, CDR1 is SNHLY, CDR2 FYNNEI. V lost 2 bases, J lost 2 bases, and 3 bases stayed unmatched. The CDR3 loop is CASSEWTSGTYEQYF. The CDR3 nucleotides read TGTGCCAGCAGTGAATGGACTAGCGGAACCTACGAGCAGTACTTC.

V and J are TRBV15 and TRBJ1-4; possible D gene TRBD1, 6 bases. In germline, CDR1 is LNHNV, CDR2 YYDKDF (reference sequence). This CDR3 is 15 amino acids long. With 3 bases removed from V and 4 bases from J, the gap between germline ends came to 12 bases. This chain's CDR3 is CATSSRGHINEKLFF. CDR3 coding DNA: TGTGCCACCAGCAGCCGGGGGCATATTAATGAAAAACTGTTTTTT.

The chain's CDR3 is CASSKRDRQGAYEQYF. CDR3 sequence (DNA): TGTGCCAGCAGCAAAAGGGATAGACAGGGGGCATACGAGCAGTACTTC. The rearrangement uses TRBV21-1 and TRBJ2-7; the table's D call of TRBD1 was not tested on the DNA. TRBV21-1 is designated a pseudogene. The CDR3 is 16 amino acids.

The CDR3 sequence: CASSSSYEQYF. CDR3 DNA sequence: TGTGCCAGCAGTTCCTCATACGAGCAGTACTTC. The V gene is TRBV27, the J gene TRBJ2-7; D is undetermined. CDR1 and CDR2 from the germline V gene are MNHEY and SMNVEV (reference sequence). CDR3 length: 11 amino acids. The ends were cut back, 4 bases at V and 4 bases at J, with 5 bases in the middle.

J is TRBJ2-7 and V is TRBV2; possible D gene TRBD1, 6 bases. The germline CDR1 and CDR2 sequences are SNHLY and FYNNEI. V lost 7 bases and J lost 0, with 7 bases in between. This CDR3 has 12 amino acids. CDR3 in amino acids: CASIGGSYEQYF. The CDR3 bases are TGTGCCAGCATAGGGGGCTCCTACGAGCAGTACTTC. Using reference TRBV2 and TRBJ2-7 for the parts outside the CDR3, the full variable domain is EPEVTQTPSHQVTQMGQEVILRCVPISNHLYFYWYRQILGQKVEFLVSFYNNEISEKSEIFDDQFSVERPDGSNFTLKIRSTKLEDSAMYFCASIGGSYEQYFGPGTRLTVT.

Points on this clone: An end of the junction differs from the germline gene, which may be a read error. CDR3 residues: CASTQRQGASPYEQYF. CDR3 DNA: TGCGCCAGCACCCAACGGCAGGGGGCATCCCCCTACGAGCAGTACTTC. The rearrangement links TRBV4-1 to TRBJ2-7; 8 nucleotides align to TRBD1. There are 16 residues in the CDR3. Germline CDR1 is MGHRA and CDR2 is YSYEKL.

This chain uses TRBV1 with TRBJ2-6. TRBV1 is noted as a pseudogene. The CDR3 has 17 amino acids. Written as DNA, the CDR3 is TGCACCAGCAGTGGGTATTGTGCACAAAGTCGGGCCAACGTCCTGACTTTC. Amino acids: CTSSGYCAQSRANVLTF.

This clone was picked up one time. The chain recombines TRBV27 with TRBJ2-7; 7 bases are a match to TRBD1. The CDR3 covers 14 residues. Germline values: CDR1 MNHEY, CDR2 SMNVEV (reference sequence). Germline trimming cut 3 bases from V and 3 bases from J; bases unmatched to any gene: 5. The CDR3, as DNA: TGTGCCAGCAGTTTCGCAGGGGGAAACTACGAGCAGTACTTC. It is translated as CASSFAGGNYEQYF.

The rearrangement links TRBV7-2 to TRBJ2-6; weak D call: TRBD1 (5 bases). The CDR3 spans 19 residues. Germline values: CDR1 SGHTA, CDR2 FQGNSA. Trimming pared 0 bases from V and 4 bases from J, leaving 19 bases between. As DNA, the CDR3 is TGTGCCAGCAGCTTAGCTTTCGGTCAGGGAAGTTCGGGGGCCAACGTCCTGACTTTC. Translation gives CASSLAFGQGSSGANVLTF. Full variable domain (missing parts from reference TRBV7-2 and TRBJ2-6): GAGVSQSPSNKVTEKGKDVELRCDPISGHTALYWYRQSLGQGLEFLIYFQGNSAPDKSGLPSDRFSAERTGGSVSTLTIQRTQQEDSAVYLCASSLAFGQGSSGANVLTFGAGSRLTVL.

The chain combines TRBV4-1 with TRBJ2-1; 8 nucleotides align to TRBD1. The V segment lost 3 bases and the J segment 8 bases; nucleotides outside the gene matches: 6. CDR3 length: 14 residues. Per the germline V gene, CDR1 is MGHRA and CDR2 is YSYEKL. Here the CDR3 reads CASSHGQTGDEQFF. The CDR3, as DNA: TGCGCCAGCAGCCACGGACAGACAGGGGATGAGCAGTTCTTC.

The CDR3 DNA sequence: TGTGCCAGCAGCTTGGACAGGGAGTACTCCTACGAGCAGTACTTC. Its protein product is CASSLDREYSYEQYF. The chain combines TRBV7-9 with TRBJ2-7, with TRBD1 matching 8 bases. J was trimmed by 0 bases and V by 3 bases; bases with no gene match: 4. CDR3 length equals 15 residues. CDR1 and CDR2 (germline): SEHNR, FQNEAQ (reference sequence).

The chain has TRBV28 and TRBJ1-1; TRBD1 matches 10 bases. Germline CDR1 reads MDHEN; CDR2 reads SYDVKM. The V and J ends lost 6 bases and 2 bases, in that order; junction bases with no gene match: 9. CDR3 length: 16 residues. The CDR3 region has the DNA TGTGCCAGCAGCCCCCGGGACAGGGGTGTCAACACTGAAGCTTTCTTT. Its translation is CASSPRDRGVNTEAFF.

This rearrangement joins TRBV5-5 to TRBJ2-7, with D perhaps assigned TRBD1 or TRBD2 (5 bases each). CDR3 length equals 15 residues. Trimming took 1 base from V and 3 from J, leaving 14 bases between them. In germline, CDR1 is SGHKS, CDR2 YYEKEE (reference sequence). In DNA, the CDR3 is TGTGCCAGCAGCTTGATAGATGGGGGTCTCTACGAGCAGTACTTC. This gives the protein CASSLIDGGLYEQYF.

The chain couples TRBV29-1 to TRBJ2-3; the D gene is possibly TRBD2 (5 bases). The germline gives CDR1 SQVTM, CDR2 ANQGSEA. The CDR3 has 11 residues. The V end was cut by 4 bases, the J end by 14 bases, with 16 bases between. CDR3 loop: CSVVLAGMLYF. Here the CDR3 DNA reads TGCAGCGTTGTGCTAGCCGGGATGCTGTATTTT.